This T cell receptor (beta chain) was recovered during a study of regulatory T cells in long-lasting Graves disease. This CDR3 comprises 14 residues. The germline V gene encodes CDR1 SGHTA and CDR2 FQGNSA. Germline trimming cut 0 bases from V and 13 bases from J; bases unmatched to any gene: 9. Both iRepertoire HTBI primers and Arm-PCR of CDR3 regions were used to build the TCR beta libraries. From the multiplex PCR reads, TCRdb called clonotypes with MiXCR, one entry per CDR3 protein. The table has some 450,000 distinct CDR3 sequences, around 17% seen once; the top ten hold roughly 10%. Described time point: newly diagnosed GD, antithyroid drugs for less than 3 months. Isolated PBMC RNA provided the starting material for the TCR library. This clonotype was observed at least ten times. This same sample was also part of a study on T cells in Graves' hyperthyroidism and ophthalmopathy.

The genes are TRBV7-2 and TRBJ1-2; 9 positions agree with TRBD1. Sequenced material: peripheral blood mononuclear cells (PBMCs), taken at new diagnosis, from a patient treated with antithyroid drugs. The sequence derives from a woman in her thirties with Graves disease. The CDR3, as DNA: TGTGCCAGCAGCTTAGCCTGGGACAGGGACGCGGGCACCTTC. It translates to CASSLAWDRDAGTF.